Detailed here is one T cell receptor beta chain. The CDR3 totals 12 residues. Looked up from germline, CDR1 is MNHNS and CDR2 is SASEGT. With V trimmed by 2 bases and J by 11 bases, 5 bases remained unmatched. Clones were sequenced by immunoSEQ multiplex PCR, and TCRdb holds only the in-frame ones, with some missing. The sample lists about 260,000 clones, 91% occurring once. Participants were aged roughly 18 to 95 years, lived in 25 or so US areas, and enrolled virtually. The data originate from a study of blood T cell repertoires in COVID-19. For the study at large: T cells, B-cell-depleted T cells, or PBMCs supplied cDNA or gDNA.

The chain combines TRBV6-1 with TRBJ1-1; 7 bases agree with TRBD1. Sequences were obtained from PBMCs or T cells enriched from blood (not recorded which). This clonotype originated in a man aged 35 to 55 who had been exposed to COVID-19. The CDR3, as DNA: TGTGCCAGCAGTGAACAGACAGGGAAGGCTTTCTTT. It codes for CASSEQTGKAFF.